This T cell receptor beta chain was retrieved from a study of T-cell reconstitution after alpha-beta-depleted transplantation in children. The length of the CDR3 is 14 residues. Deletions cut 5 bases from V and 1 base from J, with 12 bases between. Germline values: CDR1 SGHKS, CDR2 YYEKEE (reference sequence). Preparation of the TCRbeta library used unique molecular identifiers. From the PCR reads, TCRdb called clonotypes with MiXCR, one entry per CDR3 protein. The data hold 200,000 to 250,000 distinct CDR3 sequences, with around 12% observed a single time. This clonotype appeared many times. The TCR comes from a human donor who donated a stem cell graft to a child with acute lymphoblastic leukemia. This material consisted of PBMCs from the stem cell graft donor, taken from the stem cell graft. This chain connects TRBV5-5 to TRBJ1-1, with a possible D match to TRBD1 (6 bases). This CDR3 is CASRRPGQNTEAFF. CDR3 nucleotide sequence: TGTGCCAGCAGGCGTCCGGGACAGAACACTGAAGCTTTCTTT.